The clone carrying this T cell receptor (beta chain) was found many times. Antigen: not known. The data are from a study of tumor-infiltrating lymphocytes in primary liver carcinoma. Study in general: Samples had roughly 3.65 to 7.5 million productive TCRbeta reads, comparable between tissue types.

CDR1 and CDR2 (germline): SEHNR, FQNEAQ (reference sequence). V was shortened by 5 bases and J by 0 bases, with 13 bases between the two germline ends. This CDR3 spans 16 amino acids. Co-extraction yielded RNA and DNA from 20-30 mg of unsorted bulk tissue. Total RNA (around 0.45 ug) served as template for TCR beta cDNA synthesis primed by a constant-region primer. ARM-PCR was slightly modified, and three nested multiplex PCR rounds with it gave rise to the TCR beta libraries. With TRBV1-TRBV30 forward primers and a C-beta reverse primer, the first two PCR rounds were run for approximately 10 cycles each. TCRdb recomputed calls from the multiplex PCR reads with MiXCR, one row per CDR3 protein. The sample includes about 54,000 distinct CDR3 sequences, about 70% of them seen just once. Whole-study findings and limits: Tumor region pairs overlapped more than did tumor-adjacent and tumor-blood pairs.

This chain links TRBV7-9 with TRBJ1-4; D might be TRBD1 (5 bases). The receptor was isolated from a man in his forties or fifties with primary liver carcinoma and hepatitis B virus infection. The sequencing sample was made of liver tumor tissue from sampling region 2. Noted subset: tumor region T2, inferior pole. The CDR3 loop reads CASSLGGTATNEKLFF. The CDR3 region has the DNA TGTGCCAGCAGCCTTGGGGGGACTGCAACTAATGAAAAACTGTTTTTT.